This TCR beta chain comes out of a study of early T cells in non-severe SARS-CoV-2 infection. The wider study: The input, bulk RNA from unsorted whole blood, was sequenced, and chains were unpaired. Study-wide points: Using VDJdb, the matching emphasized anti-spike CD8 responses while missing private and CD4 specificities.

Unique molecular identifier tags were affixed to discrete cDNA molecules. TCRdb re-analysed the 5' RACE reads in MiXCR, keeping a single row per CDR3 protein. The repertoire holds some 77,000 distinct CDR3 sequences, with 8.5% to 10% as singletons. The sample holds many counts of this clonotype. Its antigen is as yet unknown. V lost 6 bases to trimming and J lost 4 bases, with 10 bases between them. Germline CDR1 is MDHEN and CDR2 is SYDVKM. The CDR3 is made up of 12 amino acids. The rearrangement joins TRBV28 to TRBJ2-7; no clear D gene. This sequence originates from an adult who was a healthcare worker with PCR-confirmed SARS-CoV-2 infection or an uninfected control (not recorded which). The sample taken for sequencing was whole blood. CDR3 sequence: CASSHTWYEQYF. The CDR3 DNA reads TGTGCCAGCAGCCACACCTGGTACGAGCAGTACTTC.